Described below is a single TCR beta chain sequence and its context. The source of the sample is a study of blood T cell repertoires in COVID-19. On the study more broadly: The origin of the acute and convalescent COVID-19 samples was the United States, Italy and Spain. T cells, B-cell-depleted T cells, or PBMCs provided the cDNA or gDNA that served as material.

Methods used by the authors: By means of reference gene primer amplification, nucleated cell counts were estimated. Data came from immunoSEQ multiplex PCR; TCRdb stores just in-frame clones and leaves some out. The DNA was the basis for D and trimming; V, J and clone size are from that table. The sample yields under 200,000 clones, around 84% seen once. Sequenced material: peripheral blood. This TCR was recovered from a man aged 50 to 59 with active or convalescent COVID-19.

The CDR3 nucleotides are TGTGCCAGCAGCCAAGGAGGGGCGGGGGGATCCTACGAGCAGTACTTC. It yields the protein CASSQGGAGGSYEQYF. The chain couples TRBV3-1 (or the pseudogene TRBV3-2) to TRBJ2-7; 8 bases line up with TRBD2. The CDR3 length is 16 residues. Germline V gene data show CDR1 as LGHDT and CDR2 as YNNKEL (reference sequence). The J segment lost 1 base and the V segment lost 1 base, leaving 6 bases of the junction unmatched.